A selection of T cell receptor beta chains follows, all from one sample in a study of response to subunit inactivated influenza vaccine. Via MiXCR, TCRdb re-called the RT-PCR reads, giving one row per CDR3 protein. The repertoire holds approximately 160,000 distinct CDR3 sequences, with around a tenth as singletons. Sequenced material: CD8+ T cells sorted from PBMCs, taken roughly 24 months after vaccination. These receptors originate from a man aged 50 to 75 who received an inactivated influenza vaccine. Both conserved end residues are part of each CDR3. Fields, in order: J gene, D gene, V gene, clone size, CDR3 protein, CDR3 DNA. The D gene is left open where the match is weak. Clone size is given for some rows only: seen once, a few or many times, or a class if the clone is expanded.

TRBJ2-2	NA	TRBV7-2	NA	CASSLGLETGELFF	TGTGCCAGCAGCTTAGGGTTGGAAACCGGGGAGCTGTTTTTT
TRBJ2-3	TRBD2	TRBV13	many	CASSSLAGHDTQYF	TGTGCCAGCAGCTCCCTAGCGGGACATGATACGCAGTATTTT
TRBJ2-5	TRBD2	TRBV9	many	CASSVSSGSQETQYF	TGTGCCAGCAGCGTATCTAGCGGATCCCAAGAGACCCAGTACTTC
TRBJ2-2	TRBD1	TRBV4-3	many	CASSQGTGLGGELFF	TGCGCCAGCAGCCAGGGGACAGGGTTGGGCGGGGAGCTGTTTTTT
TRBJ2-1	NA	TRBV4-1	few	CASSQVGRRVYNEQFF	TGCGCCAGCAGCCAAGTTGGCAGGAGGGTCTACAATGAGCAGTTCTTC
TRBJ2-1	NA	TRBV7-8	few	CASSLVGGVYNEQFF	TGTGCCAGCAGCTTAGTTGGCGGGGTCTACAATGAGCAGTTCTTC
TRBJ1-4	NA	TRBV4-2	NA	CASSQDRGEKLFF	TGTGCCAGCAGCCAAGACAGGGGTGAAAAACTGTTTTTT
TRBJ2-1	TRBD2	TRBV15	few	CATSRDGLAGNEQFF	TGTGCCACCAGCAGAGATGGACTAGCGGGGAATGAGCAGTTCTTC
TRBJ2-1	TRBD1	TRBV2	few	CASEPGQGQGYNEQFF	TGTGCCAGCGAACCGGGACAGGGGCAGGGTTACAATGAGCAGTTCTTC
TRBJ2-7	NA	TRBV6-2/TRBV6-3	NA	CASSYSWGYEQYF	TGTGCCAGCAGTTACTCCTGGGGCTACGAGCAGTACTTC
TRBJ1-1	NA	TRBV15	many	CATSRVGAITEAFF	TGTGCCACCAGCAGAGTGGGGGCTATCACTGAAGCTTTCTTT
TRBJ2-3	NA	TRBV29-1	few	CSVDTGPRGDTQYF	TGCAGCGTAGATACCGGGCCAAGGGGGGATACGCAGTATTTT
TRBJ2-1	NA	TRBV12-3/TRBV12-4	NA	CASSLAGTNEQFF	TGTGCCAGCAGTTTAGCGGGAACAAATGAGCAGTTCTTC
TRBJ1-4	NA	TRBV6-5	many	CASSYRGSVPNEKLFF	TGTGCCAGCAGTTACAGGGGGTCGGTTCCTAATGAAAAACTGTTTTTT
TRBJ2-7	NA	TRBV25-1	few	CASSGHEQYF	TGTGCCAGCAGTGGTCACGAGCAGTACTTC
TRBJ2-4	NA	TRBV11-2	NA	CASSINRVRRVKNIQYF	TGTGCCAGCAGCATCAACAGGGTCCGCCGGGTCAAAAACATTCAGTACTTC
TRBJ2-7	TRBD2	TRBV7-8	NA	CASSFERGAYYEQYF	TGTGCCAGCAGCTTTGAGCGGGGAGCTTATTACGAGCAGTACTTC
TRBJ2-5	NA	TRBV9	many	CASFPDREYQETQYF	TGTGCCAGCTTTCCCGACAGAGAGTACCAAGAGACCCAGTACTTC
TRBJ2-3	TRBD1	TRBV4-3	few	CASSQVDRGTDTQYF	TGCGCCAGCAGCCAAGTGGACAGGGGGACAGATACGCAGTATTTT
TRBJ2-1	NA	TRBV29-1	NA	CSVVLGLVFNEQFF	TGCAGCGTTGTGCTAGGGCTAGTGTTCAATGAGCAGTTCTTC
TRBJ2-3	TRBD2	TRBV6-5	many	CASSYSGLAEYF	TGTGCCAGCAGTTACTCGGGACTAGCGGAGTATTTT
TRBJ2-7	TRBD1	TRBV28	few	CASLRRGSYEQYF	TGTGCCAGCCTGCGCAGGGGGTCCTACGAGCAGTACTTC
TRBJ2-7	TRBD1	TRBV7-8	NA	CASSETPTGDISYEQYF	TGTGCCAGCAGCGAGACACCGACAGGGGATATCTCCTACGAGCAGTACTTC
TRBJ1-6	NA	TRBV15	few	CATSRDGVSPLHF	TGTGCCACCAGCAGAGATGGGGTTTCACCCCTCCACTTT
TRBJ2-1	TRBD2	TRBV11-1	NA	CASSLDFRSSGRADEQFF	TGTGCCAGCAGCTTAGACTTTAGATCTAGCGGGAGGGCCGATGAGCAGTTCTTC
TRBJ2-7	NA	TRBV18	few	CASSRDYYSYEQYF	TGTGCCAGCTCGCGCGACTATTACTCCTACGAGCAGTACTTC
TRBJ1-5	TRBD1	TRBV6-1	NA	CASQWFQGANQPQHF	TGTGCCAGCCAGTGGTTTCAGGGGGCCAATCAGCCCCAGCATTTT
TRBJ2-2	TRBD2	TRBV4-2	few	CASSREGLAGVGGELFF	TGTGCCAGCAGCCGGGAGGGGCTAGCGGGAGTCGGCGGGGAGCTGTTTTTT
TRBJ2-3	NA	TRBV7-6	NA	CASSLVQLTDTQYF	TGTGCCAGCAGCTTAGTCCAGCTTACAGATACGCAGTATTTT
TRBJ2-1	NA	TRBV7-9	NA	CASSLGGVGRGHGQFF	TGTGCCAGCAGCTTAGGAGGAGTCGGTAGGGGCCATGGGCAGTTCTTC
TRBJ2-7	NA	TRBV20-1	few	CSAPSLDSVAHEQYF	TGCAGTGCTCCGTCATTGGACAGTGTAGCCCACGAGCAGTACTTC
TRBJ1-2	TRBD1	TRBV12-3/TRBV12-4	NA	CASSPIIQGAGYTF	TGTGCCAGCAGTCCGATAATCCAGGGGGCGGGCTACACCTTC
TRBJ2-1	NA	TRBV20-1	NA	CSAYGVDDPNNEQFF	TGCAGTGCTTACGGGGTGGACGATCCCAACAATGAGCAGTTCTTC
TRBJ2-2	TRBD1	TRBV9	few	CASSVGTGPGELFF	TGTGCCAGCAGCGTGGGGACAGGGCCCGGGGAGCTGTTTTTT
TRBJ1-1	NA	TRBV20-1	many	CSARDMREGSEAFF	TGCAGTGCTAGAGATATGAGGGAAGGGAGTGAAGCTTTCTTT
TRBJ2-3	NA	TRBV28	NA	CASSPPGYTDTQYF	TGTGCCAGCAGTCCCCCAGGGTACACAGATACGCAGTATTTT
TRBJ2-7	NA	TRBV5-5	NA	CASSPDYYEQYF	TGTGCCAGCAGCCCGGACTACTACGAGCAGTACTTC
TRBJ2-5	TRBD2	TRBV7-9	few	CASSTGGRVKETQYF	TGTGCCAGCAGCACGGGGGGACGTGTGAAAGAGACCCAGTACTTC
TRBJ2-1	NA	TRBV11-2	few	CASSFPSPNEQFF	TGTGCCAGCAGCTTCCCTAGCCCCAATGAGCAGTTCTTC
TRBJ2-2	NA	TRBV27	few	CASSLTAPATGELFF	TGTGCCAGCAGTTTGACGGCCCCGGCGACCGGGGAGCTGTTTTTT
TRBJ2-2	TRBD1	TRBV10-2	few	CASVQGAPNTGELFF	TGCGCCAGCGTCCAGGGGGCGCCGAACACCGGGGAGCTGTTTTTT
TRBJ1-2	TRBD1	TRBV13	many	CASSTTGGSGGYTF	TGTGCCAGCAGCACCACAGGGGGATCTGGGGGCTACACCTTC
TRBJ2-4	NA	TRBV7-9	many	CASSPTEGRAKNIQYF	TGTGCCAGCAGCCCCACAGAGGGGAGGGCCAAAAACATTCAGTACTTC
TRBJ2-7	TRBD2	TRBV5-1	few	CASSSLAGGQSYEQYF	TGCGCCAGCAGCTCCCTAGCGGGGGGGCAATCCTACGAGCAGTACTTC
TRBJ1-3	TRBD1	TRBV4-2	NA	CASSQTGFSGNTIYF	TGTGCCAGCAGCCAGACAGGGTTCTCTGGAAACACCATATATTTT
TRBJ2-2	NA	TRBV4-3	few	CASSPREVRGELFF	TGCGCCAGCAGCCCAAGGGAGGTCCGCGGGGAGCTGTTTTTT
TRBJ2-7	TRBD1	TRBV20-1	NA	CSSRGTGGYEQYF	TGCAGTTCAAGGGGGACAGGGGGCTACGAGCAGTACTTC
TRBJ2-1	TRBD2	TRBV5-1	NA	CASTGPGLASYNEQFF	TGCGCCAGCACTGGTCCGGGACTAGCGTCCTACAATGAGCAGTTCTTC